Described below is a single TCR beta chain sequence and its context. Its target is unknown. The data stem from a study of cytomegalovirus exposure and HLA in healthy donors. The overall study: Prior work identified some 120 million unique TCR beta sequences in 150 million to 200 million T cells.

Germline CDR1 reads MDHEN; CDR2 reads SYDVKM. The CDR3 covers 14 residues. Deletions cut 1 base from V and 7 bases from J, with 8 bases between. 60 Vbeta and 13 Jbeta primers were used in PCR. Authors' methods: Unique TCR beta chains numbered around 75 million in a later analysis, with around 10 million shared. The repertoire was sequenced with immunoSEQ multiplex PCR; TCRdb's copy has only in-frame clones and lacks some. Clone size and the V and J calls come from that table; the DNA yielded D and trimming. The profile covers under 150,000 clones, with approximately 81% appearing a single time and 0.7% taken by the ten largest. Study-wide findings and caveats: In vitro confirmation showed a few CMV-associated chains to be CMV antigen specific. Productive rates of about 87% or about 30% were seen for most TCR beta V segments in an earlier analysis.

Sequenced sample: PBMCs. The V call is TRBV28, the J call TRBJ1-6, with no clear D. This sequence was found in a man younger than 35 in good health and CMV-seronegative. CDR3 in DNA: TGTGCCAGCAGTTTATCGGGGTCCAATTCACCCCTCCACTTT. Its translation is CASSLSGSNSPLHF.